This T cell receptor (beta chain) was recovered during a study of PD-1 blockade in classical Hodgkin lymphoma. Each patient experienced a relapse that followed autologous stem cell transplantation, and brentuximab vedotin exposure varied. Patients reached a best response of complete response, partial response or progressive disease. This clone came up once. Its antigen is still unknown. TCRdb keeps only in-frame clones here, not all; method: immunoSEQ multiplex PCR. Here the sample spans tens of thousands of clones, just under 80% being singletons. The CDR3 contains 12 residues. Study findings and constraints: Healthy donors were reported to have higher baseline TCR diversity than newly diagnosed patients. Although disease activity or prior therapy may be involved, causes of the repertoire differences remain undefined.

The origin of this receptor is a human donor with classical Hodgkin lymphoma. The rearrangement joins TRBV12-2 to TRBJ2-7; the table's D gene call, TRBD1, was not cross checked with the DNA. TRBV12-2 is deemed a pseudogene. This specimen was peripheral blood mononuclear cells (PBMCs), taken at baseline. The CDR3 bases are TGTGCAAGTCGCTTAGAGGACAGGGAGTTGTACTTC. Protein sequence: CASRLEDRELYF.